The rows below give T cell receptor beta chains drawn from one sample of a study of blood T cell repertoires in COVID-19. Measured with immunoSEQ multiplex PCR; TCRdb has only the in-frame clones, and not every one. The sample holds under 300,000 clones, around four fifths seen once. The source material was peripheral blood. The origin of the receptors is a man at least 80 years old with acute or convalescent COVID-19. The CDR3 runs from the conserved cysteine through the conserved F or W. Expanded clones are given a class, and other clones once, few, many or no size at all.

CDR3aa	abundance	v_gene	j_gene
CASSQVPYEQYF	few	TRBV3-1/TRBV3-2	TRBJ2-7
CASSIAGTDSPLHF	once	TRBV19	TRBJ1-6
CASSLAGGARRELFF	.	TRBV5-1	TRBJ2-2
CASSWGTGSTGELFF	.	TRBV7-9	TRBJ2-2
CASSAEGRGRIGDYGYTF	.	TRBV5-1	TRBJ1-2
CASSLDPTGGYGYTF	.	TRBV5-1	TRBJ1-2
CASSEQGGISYEQYF	few	TRBV6-1	TRBJ2-7
CATSEGTGSYNEQFF	.	TRBV19	TRBJ2-1
CASSQEGGAGNTIYF	.	TRBV3-1/TRBV3-2	TRBJ1-3
CASSPGLAGGGTQYF	.	TRBV6-2/TRBV6-3	TRBJ2-5
CASSQDSPSGSGVYNEQFF	.	TRBV4-1	TRBJ2-1
CASSLYSSRGPDEKLFF	many	TRBV7-8	TRBJ1-4
CASTGQPLSDEKLFF	.	TRBV6-5	TRBJ1-4
CATGQKPNEQFF	.	TRBV24-1	TRBJ2-1
CASSTGGLAAFF	few	TRBV6-5	TRBJ1-1
CASSWTSLETQYF	.	TRBV5-5	TRBJ2-5
CASSLSGAGISTQFF	once	TRBV11-3	TRBJ2-1
CATSDPSPGTKHGDTQYF	.	TRBV24-1	TRBJ2-3
CASSRTTGLGANVLTF	.	TRBV7-9	TRBJ2-6
CACSAGVDLGDTQYF	once	TRBV9	TRBJ2-3
CASLRDSQETQYF	.	TRBV6-5	TRBJ2-5
CASSPGQTTNEKLFF	.	TRBV19	TRBJ1-4
CASSLEAGWTDTQYF	once	TRBV5-1	TRBJ2-3
CASSLRSGGEQYF	few	TRBV2	TRBJ2-7
CASLAGPNTGELFF	.	TRBV10-2	TRBJ2-2
CASSIQGTGNQPQHF	.	TRBV19	TRBJ1-5
CSVEDWSSGGTDTQYF	.	TRBV29-1	TRBJ2-3
CASSQLGVGVGGGAYNEQFF	.	TRBV28	TRBJ2-1
CATRRGTGAYEQYF	once	TRBV6-5	TRBJ2-7
CASSFSGIAYEQYF	.	TRBV5-1	TRBJ2-7
CASSAVGRNSPLHF	.	TRBV7-2	TRBJ1-6
CASSLRGPLYEQYF	few	TRBV27	TRBJ2-7
CASSGQGGTDTQYF	.	TRBV6-6	TRBJ2-3
CASSLRGYEQYF	.	TRBV7-9	TRBJ2-7
CASRLVPGTSGIPDTQYF	.	TRBV12-2	TRBJ2-3
CASSVAWDRGNSPLHF	.	TRBV9	TRBJ1-6
CASRALAGGADTQYF	.	TRBV2	TRBJ2-3
CASSPPQGAGNEQFF	.	TRBV3-1/TRBV3-2	TRBJ2-1
CASSLRGGVNEQYF	.	TRBV28	TRBJ2-7
CASSQDLGYSPLHF	.	TRBV3-1/TRBV3-2	TRBJ1-6
CASSSPEGGQYF	.	TRBV3-1/TRBV3-2	TRBJ2-7
CASSPSDRVRQPQHF	.	TRBV7-2	TRBJ1-5
CASSEVGQIHEQYF	.	TRBV2	TRBJ2-7
CASSQDRGGGYTQYF	.	TRBV3-1/TRBV3-2	TRBJ2-3
CASSAAMPSGGEQYF	.	TRBV6-5	TRBJ2-7
CATSRDQGQPQHF	once	TRBV15	TRBJ1-5
CASSFRSTGTFVYGYTF	.	TRBV27	TRBJ1-2
CASSFPGITDTQYF	.	TRBV11-2	TRBJ2-3
CASSPPPGSGGTKYNEQFF	.	TRBV19	TRBJ2-1
CASSESGYQPQHF	.	TRBV6-1	TRBJ1-5
CAWSEGDRAGYTF	.	TRBV30	TRBJ1-2